Listed below are T cell receptor beta chains from one sample, sequenced in a study of shared clonotypes between healthy human individuals. Method: immunoSEQ multiplex PCR; TCRdb's copy keeps in-frame clones and lacks some. The sample gives a few million clones, just over 90% of which show up once; more than 1.5% is in the top ten. Input material: naive CD8+ T cells from PBMCs. The receptor set was obtained from a man between 18 and 35 years old in good health. Some clones in this sample may be carry-over from other donors' samples. The CDR3 runs from the conserved cysteine through the conserved F or W. Fields, in order: D gene, clone size, J gene, V gene, CDR3 DNA, CDR3 protein. A D gene is named only where the DNA matches it firmly. A clone size is listed for some rows: how often the clone was seen (once, few, many), or a class if it is expanded.

NA	NA	TRBJ2-1	TRBV4-1	TGCGCCAGCAGCCAAGATACAGACTCCCACAATGAGCAGTTCTTC	CASSQDTDSHNEQFF
TRBD2	NA	TRBJ2-1	TRBV7-9	TGTGCCAGCAGCCCAGTAAGGCGGCTAGCGGATGAGCAGTTCTTC	CASSPVRRLADEQFF
TRBD1	NA	TRBJ1-2	TRBV7-9	TGTGCCAGCAGCACAGGGGCGGAAAACTATGGCTACACCTTC	CASSTGAENYGYTF
NA	NA	TRBJ1-2	TRBV9	TGTGCCAGCAGCCCGTCCCCTCGGGGGGGTGAGGGCTACACCTTC	CASSPSPRGGEGYTF
NA	NA	TRBJ1-2	TRBV28	TGTGCCAGCAGCACGACGCGCAGACGGGCTAACTATGGCTACACCTTC	CASSTTRRRANYGYTF
NA	NA	TRBJ1-3	TRBV5-8	TGTGCCAGCAGCTTGCTCGGTCTAGCCCAGGATTTT	CASSLLGLAQDF
NA	NA	TRBJ2-3	TRBV28	TGTGCCAGCAGTTCATCAGGGGAGAGCACAGATACGCAGTATTTT	CASSSSGESTDTQYF
TRBD1	NA	TRBJ2-1	TRBV7-9	TGTGCCAGCAGCTCAACAGGGGGACACTACAATGAGCAGTTCTTC	CASSSTGGHYNEQFF
NA	NA	TRBJ2-1	TRBV25-1	TGTGCCAGCAGTGAATCGGGGAAATCCAATGAGCAGTTCTTC	CASSESGKSNEQFF
TRBD2	NA	TRBJ2-7	TRBV5-6	TGTGCCAGCAGCTTGGAGGGGACTAACTACGAGCAGTACTTC	CASSLEGTNYEQYF
NA	NA	TRBJ1-2	TRBV4-1	TGCGCCAGCAGCCAAGACAATAACGCCGCGAACTATGGCTACACCTTC	CASSQDNNAANYGYTF
TRBD1	NA	TRBJ2-7	TRBV28	TGTGCCAGCAGTTTAAAACGGCGGACAGGGACATACGTGGAGCAGTACTTC	CASSLKRRTGTYVEQYF
TRBD1	once	TRBJ2-1	TRBV6-6	TGTGCCAGCAGTGGCCGACAGGGCCACTACAATGAGCAGTTCTTC	CASSGRQGHYNEQFF
NA	NA	TRBJ2-5	TRBV11-2	TGTGCCAGCAGCTTAGATCTGGGGATGCGAGAGACCCAGTACTTC	CASSLDLGMRETQYF
TRBD2	NA	TRBJ2-1	TRBV7-9	TGTGCCAGCAGCCCGTACGGGAGGGCGATGTCCTACAATGAGCAGTTCTTC	CASSPYGRAMSYNEQFF
TRBD1	NA	TRBJ2-7	TRBV6-5	TGTGCCAGCAGCTACAGGGGGCCAGGATACGAGCAGTACTTC	CASSYRGPGYEQYF
TRBD2	NA	TRBJ2-5	TRBV27	TGTGCCAGCAGGGGTTGGTCTAGCGGTGGGGAAGAGACCCAGTACTTC	CASRGWSSGGEETQYF
NA	NA	TRBJ2-2	TRBV2	TGTGCCAGCCTGGAGCGGCGCACCGGGGAGCTGTTTTTT	CASLERRTGELFF
NA	NA	TRBJ2-3	TRBV28	TGTGCCAGCAGCCGCCTCCCTAAAGGGGCAGATACGCAGTATTTT	CASSRLPKGADTQYF
TRBD1	NA	TRBJ1-4	TRBV4-1	TGCGCCAGCAGCCCGGCCGGTAAGGGACAGAAAGAAAAACTGTTTTTT	CASSPAGKGQKEKLFF
NA	NA	TRBJ2-5	TRBV27	TGTGCCAGCAGTTTATCAGGTTGGGAGACCCAGTACTTC	CASSLSGWETQYF
NA	NA	TRBJ2-7	TRBV9	TGTGCCAGCAGCTTGGGGTTTGCTGGAGGTATCTACGAGCAGTACTTC	CASSLGFAGGIYEQYF
TRBD1	NA	TRBJ1-5	TRBV2	TGTGCCAGCAGTGATTGGACAGGGGCAAATCAGCCCCAGCATTTT	CASSDWTGANQPQHF
NA	NA	TRBJ2-7	TRBV23-1	TGCGCCAGCAGTCACCGAGCCACAGGGTGGAGGTCCTACGAGCAGTACTTC	CASSHRATGWRSYEQYF
NA	NA	TRBJ1-1	TRBV13	TGTGCCAGCAGCTCCCGAGGACTGATCAACACTGAAGCTTTCTTT	CASSSRGLINTEAFF
TRBD1	once	TRBJ2-7	TRBV5-1	TGCGCCAGCAGCCCACGGACAGGCGAGGCCTACGAGCAGTACTTC	CASSPRTGEAYEQYF